These 2 T cell receptor beta chains share one sample of origin, sequenced in a study of CD8+CD57+ T cells in acquired aplastic anemia. TCR beta VDJ combinations and CDR3 sequences were profiled from genomic DNA. TCRdb itself ran the reads through MiXCR, one entry per CDR3 protein. The profile shows about 180,000 distinct CDR3 sequences, roughly 60% of them singletons. Flow cytometry had shown expanded CD8+CD57+ cells in the patients chosen for sequencing. Sequencing was performed on sorted CD4+, CD8+, or CD8+CD57+ T cells (not recorded which) from PBMCs. The receptors shown here come from a human donor with aplastic anemia.

The J gene is TRBJ2-5, the V gene TRBV7-6; D not certain. Trimming removed 2 bases at V and 2 bases at J, with 6 bases between. Germline assignment: CDR1 SGHVS and CDR2 FNYEAQ. The CDR3 length is 13 residues. The chain's CDR3 is CASSLIRQETQYF. The DNA for the CDR3 is TGTGCCAGCAGCTTAATCAGACAAGAGACCCAGTACTTC. The variable domain in full, completed from reference TRBV7-6 and TRBJ2-5, reads GAGVSQSPRYKVTKRGQDVALRCDPISGHVSLYWYRQALGQGPEFLTYFNYEAQQDKSGLPNDRFSAERPEGSISTLTIQRTEQRDSAMYRCASSLIRQETQYFGPGTRLLVL.

The V call is TRBV13, the J call TRBJ1-1, with D tentatively TRBD1 (6 bases). Trimming pared 6 bases from V and 2 bases from J, leaving 16 bases between. Germline V CDR1 and CDR2: PRHDT, FYEKMQ (reference sequence). The CDR3 sequence is 15 residues long. CDR3: CASSRGWGTNTEAFF. The CDR3 nucleotides are TGTGCCAGCAGTAGGGGGTGGGGCACAAACACTGAAGCTTTCTTT. Full variable domain (outside the CDR3, taken from reference TRBV13 and TRBJ1-1): AAGVIQSPRHLIKEKRETATLKCYPIPRHDTVYWYQQGPGQDPQFLISFYEKMQSDKGSIPDRFSAQQFSDYHSELNMSSLELGDSALYFCASSRGWGTNTEAFFGQGTRLTVV.